One TCR beta chain is described in this entry. The data were obtained in a study of blood T cell repertoires in COVID-19. The overall study: COVID-19 samples collected from the United States, Italy and Spain covered acute and convalescent phases. PBMCs, B-cell-depleted T cells, or T cells were the source of the cDNA or gDNA that made up the material.

In the source study's methods: Reference gene primers were amplified, and this amplification served to estimate nucleated cell counts. The assay was immunoSEQ multiplex PCR, and TCRdb's table has in-frame clones only and misses some. That table gives V, J and clone size, and the DNA gave D and trimming. This table has under 30,000 clones, almost 85% appearing once. The V segment lost 0 bases and the J segment 2 bases; nucleotides outside the gene matches: 5. CDR1 and CDR2 from the germline V gene are SGDLS and YYNGEE. CDR3 length equals 16 residues. The sample consisted of peripheral blood. The chain combines TRBV9 with TRBJ2-3, with 8 bases identical to TRBD2. This clonotype was sampled from an older man with active COVID-19. The CDR3, as DNA: TGTGCCAGCAGCGTAGGTAATAGCGGGGTCACAGATACGCAGTATTTT. Translated, it gives CASSVGNSGVTDTQYF.